This T cell receptor beta chain was sequenced for a study of blood T cell repertoires in COVID-19. Turning to the study itself: Donors in the United States, Italy and Spain gave samples during acute or convalescent COVID-19.

Some clones are missing from TCRdb's copy, which holds only in-frame ones; the method was immunoSEQ multiplex PCR. The table lists about 190,000 clones, around four fifths of them singletons. This CDR3 is 15 amino acids long. V lost 6 bases and J lost 3; bases outside the gene matches: 6. CDR1 MNHEY and CDR2 SVGEGT come from the germline V gene. The chain joins TRBV6-2 or TRBV6-3 to TRBJ2-5; TRBD2 matches 11 bases. This sequence was found in a man younger than 45 with active or convalescent COVID-19. The sample was peripheral blood. The CDR3 DNA follows: TGTGCCAGCAGCAAACTAGCGGGAGTAGAAGAGACCCAGTACTTC. Amino acids: CASSKLAGVEETQYF.